The TCR beta chain described here comes from a study of tumor-infiltrating lymphocytes in primary liver carcinoma. As for the study in general: Male and female patients aged 30 to 69 years made up the cohort. The yield of productive TCRbeta reads per sample was roughly 3.5 to 7.13 million and was similar across tissue types.

Germline CDR1 and CDR2: SQVTM and ANQGSEA. The CDR3 contains 13 residues. Researchers generated TCR beta cDNA from approximately 500 ng of total RNA, relying on a constant-region primer. Three-round nested multiplex PCR performed with slightly modified ARM-PCR produced the TCR beta libraries. TRBV1-TRBV30 forward primers paired with a C-beta reverse primer were used in the first two PCR rounds, which ran 9 to 10 cycles each. TCRdb reprocessed the multiplex PCR reads with MiXCR, giving one entry per CDR3 protein. The data hold 100,000 or so distinct CDR3 sequences, with about 63% observed a single time. This clonotype was seen a handful of times. The antigen remains unidentified. An end of the junction differs from the germline gene, which may be a read error. Findings and limits, study-wide: When set against blood, tumors had a significantly higher top-250-clone fraction (p = 0.039). Researchers report that only about 8-25% of top clones turned up in all five tumor regions.

Each 20-30 mg portion of unsorted bulk tissue served as the source for co-extraction of RNA and DNA. The V and J genes are TRBV29-1 and TRBJ2-7; 9 bases align to TRBD1. What was sequenced was liver tumor tissue from sampling region 2. Stated subset: tumor region T2, inferior pole. The TCR was taken from a woman aged 55-69 years with primary liver carcinoma and hepatitis B virus infection. CDR3: CSVGGQGIYERYF. DNA of the CDR3: TGCAGCGTAGGGGGACAGGGTATCTACGAGCGGTACTTC.